This TCR beta chain was sequenced during a study of T cells in Graves' hyperthyroidism and ophthalmopathy. Findings and caveats of the study: The authors' 13 V-J model separated ophthalmopathy from stable hyperthyroidism.

Of note for this clonotype: The antigen remains unidentified.

Hyperthyroidism had been newly diagnosed in patients aged 18 to 65, and its duration was under 2 months. Uncontrolled infection, other autoimmune disease, pregnancy or lactation disqualified patients from enrolment. It was RNA transcripts that yielded the amplified TCR beta CDR3 regions. First-round RT-PCR targeting the TCR CDR3 was performed with the HTBI primer set. TCRdb re-called the multiplex PCR reads with MiXCR, one entry per CDR3 protein. The sample records some 360,000 distinct CDR3 sequences, approximately 15% being singletons. Germline V gene lookup returns CDR1 DFQATT and CDR2 SNEGSKA (reference sequence). This CDR3 has 13 residues. V shed 6 bases, J shed 5 bases, and the junction held 7 bases outside the gene matches.

The sample was blood. The genes are TRBV20-1 and TRBJ1-2, with 9 bases fitting TRBD1. The TCR originated in a woman aged 55-75 years with Graves' hyperthyroidism. Written as DNA, the CDR3 is TGCAGTGCCACAGGGGGCGCCGGTTATGGCTACACCTTC. This sequence encodes CSATGGAGYGYTF.